Detailed here is one TCR beta chain. Its antigen remains unidentified. Only in-frame clones appear in the TCRdb table, and some are missing; sequencing was by immunoSEQ multiplex PCR. The sample has 51,000 or so clones, 65% to 90% seen once. These data come from a study of identifying expanded T cells in peripheral blood. Whole-study results and caveats: Over approximately two and four weeks, about 17 and 20 clones changed, versus around 1.2 between replicates.

CDR3 length equals 15 residues. V was clipped by 4 bases and J by 0 bases; unmatched bases: 5. Per germline, CDR1 LNHDA and CDR2 SQIVND (reference sequence). The sequence came from a person between 18 and 75 years old in good health. Sample: blood. The chain recombines TRBV19 with TRBJ1-2; 7 positions agree with TRBD1. CDR3 DNA sequence: TGTGCCAGTAGTACTCAGGGGGTACCTAACTATGGCTACACCTTC. Its protein product is CASSTQGVPNYGYTF.